The 28 T cell receptor beta chains presented below share a single source sample, sequenced in a study of CXCR3-negative and CXCR3-positive naive CD8 T cells. The TRB libraries of cDNA were built by UMI-labeled 5' RACE. TCRdb reprocessed the 5' RACE reads and reports one entry per CDR3 protein, with no DNA. This repertoire comprises 8,000 or so distinct CDR3 sequences; its ten largest clones make up 1.5% to 2%. The sequencing sample was made of naive CXCR3- CD8+ T cells from blood. Indicated subset: CD45RO-CCR7+CD27+CD95- naive CD8+ T cells lacking CXCR3 (TNR3-). These receptors were obtained from a human donor in good health. Some clones in this sample may be carry-over from other donors' samples.

The chain employs TRBV29-1 and TRBJ2-7; absent DNA, TCRdb's TRBD1 call cannot be checked. The CDR3 consists of 11 residues. The germline V gene has CDR1 SQVTM and CDR2 ANQGSEA. The CDR3 loop reads CSVATGYEQYF.

The gene calls are TRBV6-6 and TRBJ2-2; TCRdb's D call of TRBD1 is untestable without DNA. The CDR3 contains 15 residues. Germline V CDR1 and CDR2: MNHNY, SVGAGI (reference sequence). The CDR3 reads CASSYSGQGNGELFF.

The V and J genes are TRBV9 and TRBJ1-4. This CDR3 spans 15 amino acids. Germline CDR1 reads SGDLS; CDR2 reads YYNGEE. CDR3 protein: CASSVNPAPSEKLFF. Variable domain in full (rest from reference TRBV9 and TRBJ1-4): DSGVTQTPKHLITATGQRVTLRCSPRSGDLSVYWYQQSLDQGLQFLIQYYNGEERAKGNILERFSAQQFPDLHSELNLSSLELGDSALYFCASSVNPAPSEKLFFGSGTQLSVL.

V is TRBV29-1 and J is TRBJ2-1; TCRdb picks TRBD1, but there is no DNA to check that call. This CDR3 is built from 13 residues. In germline, CDR1 is SQVTM, CDR2 ANQGSEA. CDR3 loop: CSVRGGPYNEQFF.

The gene calls are TRBV19 and TRBJ1-5; as DNA is missing, the TRBD1 call by TCRdb cannot be tested. The CDR3 totals 12 residues. Germline loops: CDR1 LNHDA, CDR2 SQIVND (reference sequence). The CDR3 protein is CASMGETQPQHF.

The rearrangement links TRBV12-3 or TRBV12-4 to TRBJ2-7; no DNA is available, so the TRBD1 call from TCRdb remains unchecked. This CDR3 spans 17 amino acids. The CDR3: CASSFAGTRQGGGEQYF.

The chain links TRBV11-2 to TRBJ2-3; absent DNA, TCRdb's TRBD2 call cannot be checked. This CDR3 is built from 17 residues. Germline CDR1 reads SGHAT; CDR2 reads FQNNGV. This CDR3 reads CASSLGRTQPSTDTQYF. Full variable domain (missing parts from reference TRBV11-2 and TRBJ2-3): EAGVAQSPRYKIIEKRQSVAFWCNPISGHATLYWYQQILGQGPKLLIQFQNNGVVDDSQLPKDRFSAERLKGVDSTLKIQPAKLEDSAVYLCASSLGRTQPSTDTQYFGPGTRLTVL.

The genes are TRBV28 and TRBJ2-7. The CDR3 is 12 residues long. Germline CDR1 reads MDHEN; CDR2 reads SYDVKM. The CDR3 loop reads CASSPEDYEQYF.

V is TRBV6-5 and J is TRBJ2-3. This CDR3 has 14 amino acids. CDR1 is MNHEY and CDR2 is SVGAGI in the germline V gene. The CDR3 region is CASSYSDSTDTQYF.

The J gene is TRBJ2-3, the V gene TRBV7-8; as DNA is missing, the TRBD2 call by TCRdb cannot be tested. The CDR3 consists of 15 residues. Germline loops: CDR1 SGHVS, CDR2 FQNEAQ. This chain's CDR3 is CASKGEGSRTDTQYF. Full variable domain (rest looked up from reference TRBV7-8 and TRBJ2-3): GAGVSQSPRYKVAKRGQDVALRCDPISGHVSLFWYQQALGQGPEFLTYFQNEAQLDKSGLPSDRFFAERPEGSVSTLKIQRTQQEDSAVYLCASKGEGSRTDTQYFGPGTRLTVL.

The rearrangement links TRBV29-1 to TRBJ2-7. Germline loops: CDR1 SQVTM, CDR2 ANQGSEA. CDR3 size: 12 residues. CDR3 protein: CSVATGPYEQYF.

Frequency places this clonotype as medium-sized (0.01 to 0.1%). J is TRBJ2-2 and V is TRBV28. This CDR3 contains 15 residues. CDR1 and CDR2 (germline): MDHEN, SYDVKM. CDR3 loop: CASSFTRPGTGELFF.

J is TRBJ2-3 and V is TRBV20-1. The CDR3 extends over 15 amino acids. CDR1 is DFQATT, CDR2 SNEGSKA, per germline (reference sequence). The CDR3 loop is CSARDGDSVTDTQYF.

The chain joins TRBV20-1 to TRBJ1-5; TCRdb's D gene call, TRBD1, goes unchecked for lack of DNA. The CDR3 is 14 amino acids. The germline gives CDR1 DFQATT, CDR2 SNEGSKA (reference sequence). The CDR3 reads CSADDIPGDQPQHF.

This clonotype is identified as medium-sized from frequency. The V gene is TRBV29-1, the J gene TRBJ2-7. CDR3 length: 15 amino acids. Germline assignment: CDR1 SQVTM and CDR2 ANQGSEA. CDR3 sequence: CSVEDLGDSTYEQYF.

This clonotype registers medium-sized by frequency. The chain joins TRBV7-9 to TRBJ2-5. From germline, CDR1 is SEHNR and CDR2 FQNEAQ (reference sequence). There are 13 residues in the CDR3. CDR3 protein: CASSLGFQETQYF.

This chain uses TRBV29-1 with TRBJ2-1; TCRdb reports TRBD2, a call that lacks DNA to check it against. CDR3 length: 17 residues. Per germline, CDR1 SQVTM and CDR2 ANQGSEA. CDR3 residues: CSVEGLGTSGSYNEQFF.

CDR3: CASSVDQREGYEQFF. The chain carries TRBV9 and TRBJ2-1; TCRdb picks TRBD2, but there is no DNA to check that call. The CDR3 contains 15 residues. In germline, CDR1 is SGDLS, CDR2 YYNGEE. The whole variable domain, remainder taken from reference TRBV9 and TRBJ2-1, is DSGVTQTPKHLITATGQRVTLRCSPRSGDLSVYWYQQSLDQGLQFLIQYYNGEERAKGNILERFSAQQFPDLHSELNLSSLELGDSALYFCASSVDQREGYEQFFGPGTRLTVL.

This clonotype is called medium-sized based on its frequency. The V and J genes are TRBV20-1 and TRBJ2-3; TCRdb returns TRBD2, unconfirmable since there is no DNA. This CDR3 contains 13 residues. Germline V gene sequence: CDR1 DFQATT, CDR2 SNEGSKA (reference sequence). CDR3 amino acids: CSAVAGGTDTQYF.

V and J are TRBV5-1 and TRBJ2-6; TCRdb's assignment of TRBD1 cannot be checked, as there is no DNA. The CDR3 has 15 residues. From germline, CDR1 is SGHRS and CDR2 YFSETQ. CDR3 amino acids: CASSGTGGGANVLTF.

This chain links TRBV29-1 with TRBJ1-1; TCRdb's D call, TRBD1, is unchecked because there is no DNA. The V gene's germline CDR1 is SQVTM and CDR2 ANQGSEA. The CDR3 loop spans 12 amino acids. CDR3 loop: CSVAAGTGEAFF.

The V and J genes are TRBV20-1 and TRBJ2-1; TCRdb designates TRBD1, a call that cannot be tested without DNA. The CDR3 spans 15 residues. Germline V gene data show CDR1 as DFQATT and CDR2 as SNEGSKA (reference sequence). The CDR3 loop is CSARENRGAYNEQFF.

J is TRBJ2-7 and V is TRBV3-1; the D call from TCRdb, TRBD1, cannot be confirmed without DNA. Germline V CDR1 and CDR2: LGHDT, YNNKEL (reference sequence). This CDR3 has 15 residues. The CDR3 sequence: CASSHEVGQTYEQYF.

This clonotype is classed as medium-sized by frequency. CDR3 loop: CASSLVRGREVSEQFF. This chain connects TRBV11-2 to TRBJ2-1; checking the TCRdb D call of TRBD2 is not possible without DNA. Germline-derived CDR1 and CDR2 are SGHAT and FQNNGV. The length of the CDR3 is 16 residues.

The V and J genes are TRBV21-1 and TRBJ2-7. TRBV21-1 is assigned pseudogene status. The CDR3 sequence is 11 residues long. CDR3 in amino acids: CASRGSYEQYF.

The chain links TRBV19 to TRBJ2-7; TCRdb indicates TRBD1, and absent DNA this call remains unverified. The CDR3 has 13 residues. CDR1 and CDR2 from the germline V gene are LNHDA and SQIVND (reference sequence). CDR3 amino acids: CASSTRDTYEQYF.

The rearrangement uses TRBV7-9 and TRBJ1-1; TCRdb returns TRBD1, unconfirmable since there is no DNA. The germline V gene encodes CDR1 SEHNR and CDR2 FQNEAQ (reference sequence). This CDR3 region has 13 residues. The CDR3 protein is CASSATVQVEAFF. Drawing the rest from reference TRBV7-9 and TRBJ1-1, the complete variable domain is DTGVSQNPRHKITKRGQNVTFRCDPISEHNRLYWYRQTLGQGPEFLTYFQNEAQLEKSRLLSDRFSAERPKGSFSTLEIQRTEQGDSAMYLCASSATVQVEAFFGQGTRLTVV.

This clonotype ranks as medium-sized in terms of frequency. The rearrangement links TRBV5-1 to TRBJ2-7; without DNA, the TCRdb call of TRBD1 cannot be checked. Germline V gene data show CDR1 as SGHRS and CDR2 as YFSETQ. The CDR3 runs 14 residues. CDR3 sequence: CASGPGTGSYEQYF.